Below are 29 T cell receptor beta chains sequenced from a single sample in a study of blood T cell repertoires in COVID-19. Method: immunoSEQ multiplex PCR; TCRdb's copy keeps in-frame clones and lacks some. The data contain hundreds of thousands of clones, around nine tenths of them singletons. Sequences were obtained from PBMCs or T cells enriched from blood (not recorded which). The receptor set was obtained from a woman aged 18 to 35 who had recovered from COVID-19.

V usage is TRBV9 and J usage is TRBJ2-3; 14 positions match TRBD2. Germline values: CDR1 SGDLS, CDR2 YYNGEE. The CDR3 length is 18 residues. V dropped 4 bases and J dropped 0; count of bases not matched to a gene: 7. CDR3 DNA: TGTGCCAGCAGCCCTCGGACTAGCGGGAGGCAAAGCACAGATACGCAGTATTTT. Amino acids: CASSPRTSGRQSTDTQYF.

The V gene is TRBV5-1, the J gene TRBJ1-1, with 7 nucleotides matching TRBD1. V was pared by 4 bases and J by 3 bases, with 6 bases of the junction left unmatched. The CDR3 loop spans 14 amino acids. CDR1 and CDR2 from the germline V gene are SGHRS and YFSETQ. The chain's CDR3 is CASSTGEADTEAFF. The CDR3, as DNA: TGCGCCAGCAGCACAGGGGAGGCGGACACTGAAGCTTTCTTT.

In this sample, this clone turned up a few times. CDR3 bases: TGTGCCAGCAGCTTTGGTGAGGGATTGGAGGCTTTCTTT. Translating it yields CASSFGEGLEAFF. This chain links TRBV7-2 with TRBJ1-1; D is ambiguous. The ends were cut back, 3 bases at V and 11 bases at J, with 16 bases in the middle. From germline, CDR1 is SGHTA and CDR2 FQGNSA. The CDR3 is 13 residues long. Complete variable domain (other parts from reference TRBV7-2 and TRBJ1-1): GAGVSQSPSNKVTEKGKDVELRCDPISGHTALYWYRQSLGQGLEFLIYFQGNSAPDKSGLPSDRFSAERTGGSVSTLTIQRTQQEDSAVYLCASSFGEGLEAFFGQGTRLTVV.

This chain uses TRBV20-1 with TRBJ2-1; D uncertain. V was pared by 6 bases and J by 8 bases, with 8 bases between. CDR3 length: 10 amino acids. In germline, CDR1 is DFQATT, CDR2 SNEGSKA (reference sequence). CDR3 in amino acids: CSATPYEQFF. The CDR3 DNA follows: TGCAGTGCCACACCCTATGAGCAGTTCTTC.

The sample holds one count of this clone. The gene calls are TRBV6-5 and TRBJ2-7, with TRBD1 matching over 12 bases. Germline V gene sequence: CDR1 MNHEY, CDR2 SVGAGI. The junction had 8 bases not matched to a gene; V was cut back by 5 bases and J by 6 bases. CDR3 length: 15 residues. In DNA, the CDR3 is TGTGCCAGCAGTAGTTCGGGGACAGGGGGCTCCGAGCAGTACTTC. Amino acid sequence: CASSSSGTGGSEQYF.

The chain is built from TRBV7-2 and TRBJ2-3, with a tentative D call TRBD2 (5 bases). Germline CDR1 is SGHTA and CDR2 is FQGNSA. Trimming left V 3 bases short and J 3 bases short, with 19 bases between. CDR3 length: 17 amino acids. This CDR3 is CASSFFVGAGVTDTQYF. CDR3 bases: TGTGCCAGCAGCTTCTTCGTTGGCGCGGGCGTGACAGATACGCAGTATTTT.

The CDR3 bases are TGTGCCAGCAGCCCAGGACATGTAGCTGGGAAACTGTTTTTT. Encoded protein: CASSPGHVAGKLFF. The V and J genes are TRBV7-2 and TRBJ1-4, with D perhaps TRBD1 (5 bases). The V gene lost 5 bases and the J gene lost 11 bases, with 18 bases spanning the gap. The CDR3 has 14 residues. Germline V lookup: CDR1 SGHTA, CDR2 FQGNSA. The whole variable domain, filled in from reference TRBV7-2 and TRBJ1-4, reads GAGVSQSPSNKVTEKGKDVELRCDPISGHTALYWYRQSLGQGLEFLIYFQGNSAPDKSGLPSDRFSAERTGGSVSTLTIQRTQQEDSAVYLCASSPGHVAGKLFFGSGTQLSVL.

V and J are TRBV9 and TRBJ2-1; no definite D call. The V and J ends lost 0 bases and 7 bases respectively, with 11 bases between them. The CDR3 extends over 14 amino acids. The V gene's germline CDR1 is SGDLS and CDR2 YYNGEE. This CDR3 reads CASSVDSAPNEQFF. For the CDR3, the DNA is TGTGCCAGCAGCGTAGACTCCGCCCCTAATGAGCAGTTCTTC.

The chain links TRBV5-5 to TRBJ1-5; 7 bases agree with TRBD1. The CDR3 covers 14 residues. V was pared by 4 bases and J by 7 bases, with 8 bases of the junction left unmatched. The germline V gene encodes CDR1 SGHKS and CDR2 YYEKEE (reference sequence). For the CDR3, the DNA is TGTGCCAGCAGCCCCCGACAGGGAGGCCAGCCCCAGCATTTT. This gives the protein CASSPRQGGQPQHF. The full variable domain, completed using reference TRBV5-5 and TRBJ1-5, is DAGVTQSPTHLIKTRGQQVTLRCSPISGHKSVSWYQQVLGQGPQFIFQYYEKEERGRGNFPDRFSARQFPNYSSELNVNALLLGDSALYLCASSPRQGGQPQHFGDGTRLSIL.

The gene calls are TRBV4-1 and TRBJ1-2; 9 bases agree with TRBD1. Germline CDR1 is MGHRA and CDR2 is YSYEKL. The CDR3 runs to 15 residues. The V segment lost 3 bases and the J segment 8 bases; nucleotides outside the gene matches: 10. The CDR3 bases are TGCGCCAGCAGCCAGAACAGGGGGCCCGGGGAAGGCTACACCTTC. Encoded protein: CASSQNRGPGEGYTF.

The chain links TRBV15 to TRBJ2-6; possibly TRBD2 for D (7 bases). Germline V gives CDR1 LNHNV, CDR2 YYDKDF (reference sequence). CDR3 length: 16 amino acids. The V end was cut by 5 bases, the J end by 4 bases, with 15 bases between. This CDR3 is CATSPGRGAGANVLTF. The CDR3 bases are TGTGCCACCAGCCCTGGTCGGGGGGCCGGGGCCAACGTCCTGACTTTC.

V gene TRBV6-1 combines with J gene TRBJ1-2, with a weak D call TRBD1 (6 bases). The CDR3 consists of 15 residues. The V gene lost 0 bases and the J gene lost 8 bases, with 16 bases spanning the gap. In germline, CDR1 is MNHNS, CDR2 SASEGT. CDR3 DNA sequence: TGTGCCAGCAGTGAAGCAACAGGGAGGGTAGGCGGCTACACCTTC. Amino acid sequence: CASSEATGRVGGYTF.

In DNA, the CDR3 is TGCGCCAGCAGCCAAGTCGGTGCGCGTGGCTACACCTTC. It encodes CASSQVGARGYTF. The J gene is TRBJ1-2, the V gene TRBV4-3; no clear D. Trimming shortened V by 1 base and J by 7 bases, and 10 bases separated the two germline ends. This CDR3 is built from 13 residues. Germline V gene sequence: CDR1 LGHNA, CDR2 YSLEER.

This rearrangement joins TRBV19 to TRBJ1-6; TRBD1 agrees at 7 bases. Trimming removed 7 bases from V and 7 bases from J; junction bases left unmatched: 4. Germline V gene sequence: CDR1 LNHDA, CDR2 SQIVND (reference sequence). This CDR3 has 13 residues. CDR3 nucleotide sequence: TGTGCCAGTATGGCAGGGGGGAATTCACCCCTCCACTTT. It codes for CASMAGGNSPLHF. Supplemented by reference TRBV19 and TRBJ1-6, the full variable domain reads DGGITQSPKYLFRKEGQNVTLSCEQNLNHDAMYWYRQDPGQGLRLIYYSQIVNDFQKGDIAEGYSVSREKKESFPLTVTSAQKNPTAFYLCASMAGGNSPLHFGNGTRLTVT.

V is TRBV18 and J is TRBJ2-6; no clear D. Trimming cost V 2 bases and J 0 bases, with 5 bases left between them. The length of the CDR3 is 15 residues. The germline V gene has CDR1 KGHSH and CDR2 LQKENI. In DNA form, the CDR3 reads TGTGCCAGCTCACCAGCGGCCTCTGGGGCCAACGTCCTGACTTTC. Amino acid sequence: CASSPAASGANVLTF. Variable domain in full (rest from reference TRBV18 and TRBJ2-6): NAGVMQNPRHLVRRRGQEARLRCSPMKGHSHVYWYRQLPEEGLKFMVYLQKENIIDESGMPKERFSAEFPKEGPSILRIQQVVRGDSAAYFCASSPAASGANVLTFGAGSRLTVL.

The V gene is TRBV19, the J gene TRBJ1-1, with D possibly matching TRBD1 (6 bases). V lost 9 bases, J lost 1 base, and 15 bases lay in between. The CDR3 sequence is 14 residues long. Germline V gene sequence: CDR1 LNHDA, CDR2 SQIVND (reference sequence). This chain's CDR3 is CASTGRLRNTEAFF. In DNA form, the CDR3 reads TGTGCCAGCACAGGGAGACTGAGGAACACTGAAGCTTTCTTT.

The J gene is TRBJ1-2, the V gene TRBV18, with D possibly matching TRBD1 (6 bases). Germline loops: CDR1 KGHSH, CDR2 LQKENI. The CDR3 spans 13 residues. Trimming took 1 base from V and 6 from J, leaving 9 bases between them. The CDR3: CASSPRTEDGYTF. The CDR3 region has the DNA TGTGCCAGCTCACCACGGACAGAGGATGGCTACACCTTC.

The chain joins TRBV11-3 to TRBJ1-1; no reliable D call. V lost 6 bases and J lost 1, with 9 bases in between. Germline CDR1 is SGHNT and CDR2 is YENEEA. The CDR3 is made up of 13 amino acids. CDR3 DNA sequence: TGTGCCAGCAGTATAGGAGGGAACACTGAAGCTTTCTTT. Amino acid sequence: CASSIGGNTEAFF. Using reference TRBV11-3 and TRBJ1-1 for the parts outside the CDR3, the full variable domain is EAGVVQSPRYKIIEKKQPVAFWCNPISGHNTLYWYLQNLGQGPELLIRYENEEAVDDSQLPKDRFSAERLKGVDSTLKIQPAELGDSAVYLCASSIGGNTEAFFGQGTRLTVV.

This clone was detected only once. The chain combines TRBV5-1 with TRBJ2-7; 9 positions agree with TRBD1. From germline, CDR1 is SGHRS and CDR2 YFSETQ. This CDR3 is built from 15 residues. Trimming removed 1 base from V and 3 bases from J; junction bases left unmatched: 5. CDR3 loop: CASSLWGTGNYEQYF. The CDR3 nucleotides are TGCGCCAGCAGCTTGTGGGGGACAGGGAACTACGAGCAGTACTTC. Complete variable domain (other parts from reference TRBV5-1 and TRBJ2-7): KAGVTQTPRYLIKTRGQQVTLSCSPISGHRSVSWYQQTPGQGLQFLFEYFSETQRNKGNFPGRFSGRQFSNSRSEMNVSTLELGDSALYLCASSLWGTGNYEQYFGPGTRLTVT.

This rearrangement joins TRBV2 to TRBJ2-3, with D perhaps matching TRBD1 (5 bases). The CDR3 runs to 12 residues. Per germline, CDR1 SNHLY and CDR2 FYNNEI. The V and J ends lost 1 base and 6 bases respectively, with 5 bases between them. Here the CDR3 DNA reads TGTGCCAGCAGTGAAGAGGGGGATACGCAGTATTTT. Translating gives CASSEEGDTQYF. Filled out from reference TRBV2 and TRBJ2-3, the complete variable domain reads EPEVTQTPSHQVTQMGQEVILRCVPISNHLYFYWYRQILGQKVEFLVSFYNNEISEKSEIFDDQFSVERPDGSNFTLKIRSTKLEDSAMYFCASSEEGDTQYFGPGTRLTVL.

The V call is TRBV7-2, the J call TRBJ2-2; TRBD1 agrees at 9 bases. V lost 5 bases, J lost 6 bases, and 4 bases stayed unmatched. Germline assignment: CDR1 SGHTA and CDR2 FQGNSA. The CDR3 has 14 amino acids. The DNA for the CDR3 is TGTGCCAGCAGCCTCACAGGGGGCCCCGGGGAGCTGTTTTTT. Its translation is CASSLTGGPGELFF.

This sequence joins TRBV6-5 and TRBJ1-2; 9 bases map to TRBD1. V shed 2 bases and J 5 bases; nucleotides not matched to a gene: 6. Looked up from germline, CDR1 is MNHEY and CDR2 is SVGAGI. The CDR3 is 15 residues long. DNA for the CDR3: TGTGCCAGCAGTTACGCTACGACAGGGGGATATGGCTACACCTTC. Translated: CASSYATTGGYGYTF.

This chain links TRBV5-1 with TRBJ1-1; TRBD1 is a possible D gene (5 bases). This CDR3 region has 14 residues. Trimming stripped 3 bases from V and 5 bases from J, with 14 bases between. Germline CDR1 reads SGHRS; CDR2 reads YFSETQ. CDR3 sequence: CASSSQGGPTEAFF. CDR3 DNA: TGCGCCAGCAGCTCCCAGGGAGGGCCGACTGAAGCTTTCTTT.

The chain carries TRBV11-3 and TRBJ1-1; TRBD1 matches 7 bases. CDR1 and CDR2 (germline): SGHNT, YENEEA. CDR3 length equals 12 residues. The trim removed 6 bases at V and 9 bases at J, leaving 7 bases unmatched. The chain's CDR3 is CASSSPGQKAFF. The CDR3 DNA follows: TGTGCCAGCAGTAGTCCGGGACAGAAAGCTTTCTTT.

The chain couples TRBV11-3 to TRBJ2-3; D is undetermined. This CDR3 region has 14 residues. Trimming left V 0 bases short and J 0 bases short, with 4 bases between. Germline-derived CDR1 and CDR2 are SGHNT and YENEEA. CDR3 region: CASSLDFSTDTQYF. In DNA, the CDR3 is TGTGCCAGCAGCTTAGACTTTAGCACAGATACGCAGTATTTT.

This clone was found a few times. V gene TRBV25-1 combines with J gene TRBJ1-2; D not certain. The CDR3 covers 14 residues. The germline gives CDR1 MGHDK, CDR2 SYGVNS. Trimming took off 1 base at V and 4 bases at J, with 10 bases between the two ends. The CDR3 region is CASSELTEGYGYTF. CDR3 DNA sequence: TGTGCCAGCAGTGAATTAACGGAGGGCTATGGCTACACCTTC.

The CDR3 region is CASSLDSQGARNTEAFF. CDR3 DNA sequence: TGTGCCAGCAGCTTAGATTCGCAGGGGGCGCGAAACACTGAAGCTTTCTTT. This chain connects TRBV11-3 to TRBJ1-1; 8 nucleotides agree with TRBD1. CDR3 length equals 17 residues. V shed 0 bases and J 2 bases; nucleotides not matched to a gene: 8. Germline loops: CDR1 SGHNT, CDR2 YENEEA.

V gene TRBV9 combines with J gene TRBJ2-1, with 10 positions matching TRBD2. CDR1 and CDR2 (germline): SGDLS, YYNGEE. V dropped 6 bases and J dropped 1; count of bases not matched to a gene: 4. The CDR3 spans 15 residues. The CDR3 protein is CASNPSGSSYNEQFF. The CDR3 DNA is TGTGCCAGCAATCCTAGCGGGAGTTCCTACAATGAGCAGTTCTTC.

This clone has just one count. J is TRBJ1-5 and V is TRBV27; 8 bases line up with TRBD1. The germline V gene has CDR1 MNHEY and CDR2 SMNVEV (reference sequence). After removal of 2 bases from V and 0 bases from J, the junction contained 9 bases not matched to a gene. The CDR3 totals 18 residues. The CDR3 nucleotides are TGTGCCAGCAGTTTAAGGTGGGTCGGACAGGGTAGCAATCAGCCCCAGCATTTT. It yields the protein CASSLRWVGQGSNQPQHF.